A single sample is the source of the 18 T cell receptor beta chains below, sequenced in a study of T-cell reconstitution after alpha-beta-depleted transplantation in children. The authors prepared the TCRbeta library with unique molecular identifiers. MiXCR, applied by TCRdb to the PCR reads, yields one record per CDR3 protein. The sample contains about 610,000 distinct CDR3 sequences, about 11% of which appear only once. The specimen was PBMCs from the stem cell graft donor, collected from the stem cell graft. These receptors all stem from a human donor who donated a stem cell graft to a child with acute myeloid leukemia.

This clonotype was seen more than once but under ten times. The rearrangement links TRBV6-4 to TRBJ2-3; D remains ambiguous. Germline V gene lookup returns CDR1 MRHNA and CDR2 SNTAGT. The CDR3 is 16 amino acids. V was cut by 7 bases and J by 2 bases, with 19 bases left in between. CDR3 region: CASIIRPPDPTDTQYF. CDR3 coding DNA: TGTGCCAGCATCATCCGGCCGCCCGATCCCACAGATACGCAGTATTTT.

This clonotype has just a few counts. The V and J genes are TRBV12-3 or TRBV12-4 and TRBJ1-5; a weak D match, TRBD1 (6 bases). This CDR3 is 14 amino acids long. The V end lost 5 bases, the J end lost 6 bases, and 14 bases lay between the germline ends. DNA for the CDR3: TGTGCCAGCAGTCCAGGGGCCAAGAGTCAGCCCCAGCATTTT. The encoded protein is CASSPGAKSQPQHF.

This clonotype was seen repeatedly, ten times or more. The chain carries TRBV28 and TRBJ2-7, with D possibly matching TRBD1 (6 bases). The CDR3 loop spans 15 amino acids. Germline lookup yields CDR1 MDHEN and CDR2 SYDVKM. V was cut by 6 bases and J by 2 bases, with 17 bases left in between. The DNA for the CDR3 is TGTGCCAGCAGCCGACCGGGACACCCTGCCTACGAGCAGTACTTC. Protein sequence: CASSRPGHPAYEQYF. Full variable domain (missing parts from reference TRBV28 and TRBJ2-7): DVKVTQSSRYLVKRTGEKVFLECVQDMDHENMFWYRQDPGLGLRLIYFSYDVKMKEKGDIPEGYSVSREKKERFSLILESASTNQTSMYLCASSRPGHPAYEQYFGPGTRLTVT.

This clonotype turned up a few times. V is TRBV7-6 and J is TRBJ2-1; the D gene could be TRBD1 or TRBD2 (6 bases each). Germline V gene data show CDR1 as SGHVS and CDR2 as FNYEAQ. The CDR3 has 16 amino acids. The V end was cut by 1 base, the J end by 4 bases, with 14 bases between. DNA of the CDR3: TGTGCCAGCAGCTTAGAGCAGGGGAGGTTTTACAATGAGCAGTTCTTC. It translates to CASSLEQGRFYNEQFF.

CDR3 nucleotides: TGTGCCAGCAGCTCGGTACAGGGGGCCCGTGAAAAACTGTTTTTT. Translation: CASSSVQGAREKLFF. V is TRBV3-1 and J is TRBJ1-4, with 9 bases identical to TRBD1. The V gene end was trimmed by 5 bases and the J gene end by 7 bases; junction bases not matched to a gene: 8. The CDR3 length is 15 residues. The germline V gene has CDR1 LGHDT and CDR2 YNNKEL (reference sequence).

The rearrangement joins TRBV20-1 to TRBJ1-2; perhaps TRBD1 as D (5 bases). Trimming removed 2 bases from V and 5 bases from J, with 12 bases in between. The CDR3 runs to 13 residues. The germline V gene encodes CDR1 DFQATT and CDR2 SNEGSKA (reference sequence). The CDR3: CSARNDEGYGYTF. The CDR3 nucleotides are TGCAGTGCTAGAAACGACGAGGGGTATGGCTACACCTTC.

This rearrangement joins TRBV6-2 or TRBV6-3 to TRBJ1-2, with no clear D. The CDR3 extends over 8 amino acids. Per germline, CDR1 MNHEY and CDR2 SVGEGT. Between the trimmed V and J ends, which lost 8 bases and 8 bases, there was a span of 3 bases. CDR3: CASVGYTF. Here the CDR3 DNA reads TGTGCCAGCGTGGGCTACACCTTC.

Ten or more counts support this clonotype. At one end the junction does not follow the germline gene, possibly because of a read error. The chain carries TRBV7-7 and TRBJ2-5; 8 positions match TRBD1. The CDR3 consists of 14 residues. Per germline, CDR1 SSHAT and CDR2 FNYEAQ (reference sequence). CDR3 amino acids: CASSKNRGLETQYF. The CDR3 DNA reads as TGTGCTAGCAGCAAAAACAGGGGGTTGGAGACCCAGTACTTC.

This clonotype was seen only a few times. The CDR3 here is CATSGGDRPYEQYF. CDR3 coding DNA: TGTGCCACCAGTGGCGGGGACAGGCCCTACGAGCAGTACTTC. The rearrangement joins TRBV24-1 to TRBJ2-7; 8 bases fit TRBD1. The CDR3 spans 14 residues. The V and J ends lost 5 bases and 2 bases, in that order; junction bases with no gene match: 4. In germline, CDR1 is KGHDR, CDR2 SFDVKD.

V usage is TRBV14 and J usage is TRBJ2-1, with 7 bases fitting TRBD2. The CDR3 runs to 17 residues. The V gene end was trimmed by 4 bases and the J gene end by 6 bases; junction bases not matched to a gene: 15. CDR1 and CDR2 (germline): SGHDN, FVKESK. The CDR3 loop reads CASSPEWAGRPLNEQFF. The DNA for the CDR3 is TGTGCCAGCAGCCCTGAGTGGGCCGGGAGGCCCCTCAATGAGCAGTTCTTC.

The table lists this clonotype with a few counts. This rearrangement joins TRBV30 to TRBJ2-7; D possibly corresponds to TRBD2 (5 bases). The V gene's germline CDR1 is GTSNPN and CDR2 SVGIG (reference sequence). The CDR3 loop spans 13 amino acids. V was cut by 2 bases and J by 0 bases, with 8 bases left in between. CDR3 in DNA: TGTGCCTGGAGTATTGGGAGCTCCTACGAGCAGTACTTC. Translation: CAWSIGSSYEQYF. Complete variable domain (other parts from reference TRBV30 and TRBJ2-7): SQTIHQWPATLVQPVGSPLSLECTVEGTSNPNLYWYRQAAGRGLQLLFYSVGIGQISSEVPQNLSASRPQDRQFILSSKKLLLSDSGFYLCAWSIGSSYEQYFGPGTRLTVT.

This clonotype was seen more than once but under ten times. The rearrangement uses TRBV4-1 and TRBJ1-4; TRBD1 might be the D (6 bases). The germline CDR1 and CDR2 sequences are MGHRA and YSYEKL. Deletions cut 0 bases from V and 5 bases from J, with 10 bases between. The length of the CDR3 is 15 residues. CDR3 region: CASSQEGGKNEKLFF. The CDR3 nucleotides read TGCGCCAGCAGCCAAGAAGGGGGGAAGAATGAAAAACTGTTTTTT.

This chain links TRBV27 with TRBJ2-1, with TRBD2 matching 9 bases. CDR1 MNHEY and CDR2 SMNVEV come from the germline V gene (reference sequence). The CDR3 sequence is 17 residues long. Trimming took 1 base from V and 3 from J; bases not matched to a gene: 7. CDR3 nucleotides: TGTGCCAGCAGTTTATTGTTGGCTAGCGGGATCTACAATGAGCAGTTCTTC. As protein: CASSLLLASGIYNEQFF.

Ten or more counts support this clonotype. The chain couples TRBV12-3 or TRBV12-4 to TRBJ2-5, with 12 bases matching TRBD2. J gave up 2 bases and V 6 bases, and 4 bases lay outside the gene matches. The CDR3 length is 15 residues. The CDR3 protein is CASRPSGRGQETQYF. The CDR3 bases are TGTGCCAGCAGACCTAGCGGGAGGGGTCAAGAGACCCAGTACTTC.

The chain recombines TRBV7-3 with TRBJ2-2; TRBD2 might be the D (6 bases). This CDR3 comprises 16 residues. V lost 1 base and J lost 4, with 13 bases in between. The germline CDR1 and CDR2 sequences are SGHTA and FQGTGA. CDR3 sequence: CASSLRRASGTGELFF. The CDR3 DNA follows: TGTGCCAGCAGCTTAAGGAGGGCCTCGGGCACCGGGGAGCTGTTTTTT.

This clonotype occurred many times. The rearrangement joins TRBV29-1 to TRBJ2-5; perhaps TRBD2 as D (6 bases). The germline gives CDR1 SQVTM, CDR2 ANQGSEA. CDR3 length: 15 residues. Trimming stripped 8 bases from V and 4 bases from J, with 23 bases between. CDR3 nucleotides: TGCAGCTCGAGAGCAGGAGGGTGGCCCGGAGAGACCCAGTACTTC. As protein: CSSRAGGWPGETQYF.

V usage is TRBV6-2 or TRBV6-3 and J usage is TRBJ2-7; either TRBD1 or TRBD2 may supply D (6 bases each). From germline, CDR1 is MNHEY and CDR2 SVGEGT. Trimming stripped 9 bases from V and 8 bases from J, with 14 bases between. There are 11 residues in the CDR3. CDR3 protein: CASWGLAKQYF. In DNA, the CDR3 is TGTGCCAGTTGGGGGCTAGCGAAGCAGTACTTC.

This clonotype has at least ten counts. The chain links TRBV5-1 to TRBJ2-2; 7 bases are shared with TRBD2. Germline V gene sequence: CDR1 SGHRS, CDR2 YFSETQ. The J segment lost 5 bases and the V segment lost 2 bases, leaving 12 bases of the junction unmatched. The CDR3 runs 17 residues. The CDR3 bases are TGCGCCAGCAGCTTCGGGAGCGGGGATGGAGGGACCGGGGAGCTGTTTTTT. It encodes CASSFGSGDGGTGELFF.